This is a list of T cell receptor beta chains from one sample in a study of glioma-infiltrating T cells. Using its own MiXCR run on the multiplex PCR reads, TCRdb lists one record per CDR3 protein. There are more than 300,000 distinct CDR3 sequences in the sample; roughly two fifths occur only once, and around 13% lies in the top ten. The sequencing sample was made of glioma tissue, nonneoplastic brain tissue, or PBMCs (not recorded which). These receptors came from a human donor with low-grade glioma or glioblastoma, undergoing nonglioma brain surgery, or in good health (not recorded which). Both conserved end residues are part of each CDR3. Each record gives: V gene, clone size, J gene, D gene, CDR3 protein, CDR3 DNA. A D gene is named only where the DNA matches it firmly. Clone size is shown for a subset of rows, as once, few, many or a class of expanded clone.

TRBV6-2/TRBV6-3	many	TRBJ2-2	.	CASSYGGSNTGELFF	TGTGCCAGCAGTTACGGAGGGTCAAACACCGGGGAGCTGTTTTTT
TRBV6-1	many	TRBJ2-7	.	CASSQRAGDDEQYF	TGTGCCAGCAGTCAAAGGGCAGGGGACGACGAGCAGTACTTC
TRBV5-1	.	TRBJ1-1	.	CASSLANLNTEAFF	TGCGCCAGCAGCTTGGCGAATCTGAACACTGAAGCTTTCTTT
TRBV20-1	few	TRBJ2-1	.	CSATWRRYNEQFF	TGCAGTGCCACTTGGCGCAGGTACAATGAGCAGTTCTTC
TRBV18	few	TRBJ2-1	TRBD1	CASSPPDRVPYNEQFF	TGTGCCAGCTCACCACCGGACAGGGTCCCCTACAATGAGCAGTTCTTC
TRBV29-1	.	TRBJ2-3	TRBD1	CSAHWTGGITDTQYF	TGCAGCGCCCACTGGACAGGGGGAATAACAGATACGCAGTATTTT
TRBV20-1	.	TRBJ1-2	.	CSARNPYGYTF	TGCAGTGCTAGAAATCCCTATGGCTACACCTTC
TRBV4-2	many	TRBJ2-3	.	CASSQGGQGTDTQYF	TGTGCCAGCAGCCAAGGAGGCCAGGGCACAGATACGCAGTATTTT
TRBV6-6	few	TRBJ2-7	TRBD2	CASSYWTSGKNSYEQYF	TGTGCCAGCAGTTACTGGACTAGCGGGAAGAACTCCTACGAGCAGTACTTC
TRBV7-2	few	TRBJ2-1	.	CASSLAAFSYNEQFF	TGTGCCAGCAGCTTAGCAGCGTTCTCCTACAATGAGCAGTTCTTC
TRBV7-9	few	TRBJ2-7	.	CASSGRFHLSYEQYF	TGTGCCAGCAGCGGTAGGTTCCACCTCTCCTACGAGCAGTACTTC
TRBV14	.	TRBJ2-5	.	CASSQLAETQYF	TGTGCCAGCAGCCAACTAGCAGAGACCCAGTACTTC
TRBV6-2/TRBV6-3	many	TRBJ2-7	.	CASSYSDPPYEQYF	TGTGCCAGCAGTTACTCCGATCCCCCCTACGAGCAGTACTTC
TRBV28	once	TRBJ1-5	.	CASTLRGFYQPQHF	TGTGCCAGCACCCTCAGAGGGTTTTATCAGCCCCAGCATTTT
TRBV7-9	many	TRBJ2-3	.	CASSLFSAGADTQYF	TGTGCCAGCAGCTTATTCTCCGCGGGCGCAGATACGCAGTATTTT
TRBV20-1	.	TRBJ2-5	TRBD1	CSAPASGQQEIQYF	TGCAGTGCTCCGGCATCGGGACAGCAAGAGATCCAGTACTTC
TRBV7-2	few	TRBJ2-7	.	CASSLEQQSYEQYF	TGTGCCAGCAGCTTAGAGCAGCAGTCCTACGAGCAGTACTTC
TRBV20-1	many	TRBJ1-1	.	CSARDLGGQGTEAFF	TGCAGTGCTAGAGATCTCGGGGGGCAAGGCACTGAAGCTTTCTTT
TRBV28	.	TRBJ2-3	TRBD2	CASSLFAGGRGTSTDTQYF	TGTGCCAGCAGTTTATTCGCGGGCGGGAGGGGAACTAGCACAGATACGCAGTATTTT
TRBV20-1	few	TRBJ2-2	TRBD1	CSASAQGAKIGELFF	TGCAGTGCTAGCGCACAGGGGGCTAAAATCGGGGAGCTGTTTTTT
TRBV3-1	.	TRBJ1-5	TRBD1	CASSQGWDSNQPQHF	TGTGCCAGCAGCCAAGGATGGGACAGTAATCAGCCCCAGCATTTT
TRBV4-1	.	TRBJ2-7	.	CASSQVKGAYEQYF	TGCGCCAGCAGCCAAGTGAAGGGGGCCTACGAGCAGTACTTC
TRBV4-3	.	TRBJ2-1	.	CASSQSGPSSHNEQFF	TGCGCCAGCAGCCAATCCGGGCCAAGCTCCCACAATGAGCAGTTCTTC
TRBV27	many	TRBJ2-5	TRBD2	CASSFRGLAEETQYF	TGTGCCAGCAGTTTCCGGGGACTAGCGGAAGAGACCCAGTACTTC
TRBV20-1	.	TRBJ2-7	TRBD1	CSAGGQETYEQYF	TGCAGTGCTGGAGGACAGGAGACCTACGAGCAGTACTTC
TRBV19	.	TRBJ1-1	.	CASSIGVAVEAFF	TGTGCCAGTAGTATCGGGGTTGCGGTCGAAGCTTTCTTT
TRBV28	.	TRBJ2-7	.	CASSLPGRILPSSYEQYF	TGTGCCAGCAGTTTGCCGGGCAGGATACTCCCGAGCTCCTACGAGCAGTACTTC
TRBV7-2	many	TRBJ2-7	TRBD1	CASSLEARGPFEQYF	TGTGCCAGCAGCTTAGAGGCCAGGGGGCCCTTCGAGCAGTACTTC
TRBV20-1	.	TRBJ2-3	.	CSASGGAGDTQYF	TGCAGTGCTAGTGGGGGGGCTGGAGATACGCAGTATTTT
TRBV27	many	TRBJ2-5	TRBD2	CASSQRRLAGEETQYF	TGTGCCAGCAGTCAAAGGAGGCTAGCGGGGGAGGAGACCCAGTACTTC
TRBV7-3	.	TRBJ2-2	.	CASSFTRGGELFF	TGTGCCAGCAGCTTTACTCGTGGGGGGGAGCTGTTTTTT
TRBV28	.	TRBJ2-7	TRBD1	CASDDRVHEQYF	TGTGCCAGCGACGACAGGGTCCACGAGCAGTACTTC
TRBV27	.	TRBJ2-6	TRBD2	CASSHSGLGSSGANVLTF	TGTGCCAGCAGTCACTCGGGACTAGGTAGCTCTGGGGCCAACGTCCTGACTTTC
TRBV20-1	few	TRBJ2-6	.	CSATRGLPPGANVLTF	TGCAGTGCAACAAGGGGACTCCCCCCTGGGGCCAACGTCCTGACTTTC
TRBV4-1	.	TRBJ2-7	.	CASSQVPQGSGEQYF	TGCGCCAGCAGCCAAGTTCCCCAGGGAAGTGGCGAGCAGTACTTC
TRBV20-1	.	TRBJ2-2	TRBD2	CSATGGFPGIQAVVELFF	TGCAGTGCTACGGGGGGGTTTCCCGGGATCCAAGCGGTCGTGGAGCTGTTTTTT
TRBV20-1	many	TRBJ1-2	.	CSAREQDPPYGYTF	TGCAGTGCTAGAGAGCAGGACCCTCCCTATGGCTACACCTTC
TRBV7-8	.	TRBJ1-3	.	CASSLLSTVLSGNTIYF	TGTGCCAGCAGCTTATTGTCGACAGTGCTCTCTGGAAACACCATATATTTT
TRBV7-9	.	TRBJ2-1	TRBD1	CASSPGQGERNEQFF	TGTGCCAGCAGCCCAGGACAGGGGGAGCGGAATGAGCAGTTCTTC
TRBV27	.	TRBJ2-7	TRBD2	CASSLAGGYNEQYF	TGTGCCAGCAGTTTAGCGGGAGGTTACAACGAGCAGTACTTC
TRBV7-2	few	TRBJ1-5	.	CASSLFRSATGSQPQHF	TGTGCCAGCAGCTTATTCCGGTCCGCGACCGGGAGTCAGCCCCAGCATTTT
TRBV28	many	TRBJ1-5	.	CASSITTRGIQPQHF	TGTGCCAGCAGTATTACTACGAGGGGGATACAGCCCCAGCATTTT
TRBV20-1	few	TRBJ1-1	.	CSARGRTERNTEAFF	TGCAGTGCTAGGGGCCGCACCGAGCGGAACACTGAAGCTTTCTTT
TRBV3-1	.	TRBJ2-1	TRBD2	CASSRVGTRTAWRNEQFF	TGTGCCAGCAGCCGAGTAGGGACTAGGACGGCCTGGCGCAATGAGCAGTTCTTC
TRBV20-1	.	TRBJ1-2	.	CSARGPPGGQNYGYTF	TGCAGTGCTAGAGGCCCCCCCGGAGGGCAGAACTATGGCTACACCTTC
TRBV20-1	many	TRBJ2-7	TRBD1	CSAPSAGQGNREQYF	TGCAGTGCCCCCAGTGCGGGACAGGGGAACCGCGAGCAGTACTTC
TRBV20-1	few	TRBJ2-5	TRBD2	CSAQRTSGDLGAF	TGCAGTGCCCAAAGGACTAGCGGGGACCTCGGTGCCTTC
TRBV19	.	TRBJ2-5	TRBD1	CASSFPGQAVETQYF	TGTGCCAGTAGTTTTCCGGGACAGGCGGTGGAGACCCAGTACTTC
TRBV5-4	.	TRBJ2-3	.	CASSLFTQGADTQYF	TGTGCCAGCAGCTTGTTTACTCAAGGGGCCGATACGCAGTATTTT
TRBV11-3	.	TRBJ1-5	.	CASSLSPNQPQHF	TGTGCCAGCAGCTTGTCCCCCAATCAGCCCCAGCATTTT